A single sample is the source of the 24 T cell receptor beta chains below, sequenced in a study of blood T cell repertoires in COVID-19. Libraries were prepared by immunoSEQ multiplex PCR; TCRdb keeps only in-frame clonotypes and omits some of them. The sample includes about 420,000 clones, approximately 90% of them seen just once. The specimen sequenced was peripheral blood. The receptors shown here come from a man aged 18 to 29 with COVID-19, enrolled during active disease.

In regard to this clone: Germline is not matched at one junction end, which may reflect a read error. Other DNA sequences of this sample code for an identical CDR3. This chain connects TRBV6-5 to TRBJ2-7, with a possible D match to TRBD2 (6 bases). Germline CDR1 reads MNHEY; CDR2 reads SVGAGI. This CDR3 has 15 amino acids. This CDR3 reads CASSYSQTGVHEQYF. The CDR3, as DNA: TGTGCCAGCAGTTACTCTCAGACGGGGGTCCACGAGCAATACTTC.

The rearrangement uses TRBV4-2 and TRBJ1-2; 12 bases agree with TRBD1. Germline assignment: CDR1 LGHNA and CDR2 YNFKEQ. This CDR3 has 18 amino acids. J lost 3 bases, V lost 3 bases, and 11 bases had no gene match. This chain's CDR3 is CASSQGQGAANPHYGYTF. For the CDR3, the DNA is TGTGCCAGCAGCCAGGGACAGGGGGCCGCCAATCCTCACTATGGCTACACCTTC.

V is TRBV15 and J is TRBJ2-3; 8 bases align to TRBD2. CDR3 size: 13 residues. The ends lost 7 bases at V and 4 bases at J; junction bases unmatched: 4. The germline V gene encodes CDR1 LNHNV and CDR2 YYDKDF (reference sequence). For the CDR3, the DNA is TGTGCCACCACAACCGGGGGGGCAGATACGCAGTATTTT. Its protein product is CATTTGGADTQYF.

A single count supports this clone. The chain carries TRBV24-1 and TRBJ1-2; tentatively, D is TRBD1 (5 bases). From germline, CDR1 is KGHDR and CDR2 SFDVKD. V was trimmed by 4 bases and J by 7 bases, leaving 18 bases between them. This CDR3 has 15 amino acids. CDR3 sequence: CATSDPTRGEAGYTF. The CDR3 DNA is TGTGCCACCAGTGACCCCACCCGGGGGGAGGCTGGCTACACCTTC.

The genes are TRBV3-1 (or the pseudogene TRBV3-2) and TRBJ2-5; 13 bases are a match to TRBD2. The CDR3 is 17 residues long. The J segment lost 4 bases and the V segment lost 6 bases, leaving 11 bases of the junction unmatched. In germline, CDR1 is LGHDT, CDR2 YNNKEL (reference sequence). The CDR3 bases are TGTGCCAGCAGACCGGGACTAGCGGGACAACGCGGAGAGACCCAGTACTTC. Encoded protein: CASRPGLAGQRGETQYF.

V usage is TRBV5-5 and J usage is TRBJ2-7, with 13 bases matching TRBD2. This CDR3 has 16 residues. V lost 4 bases and J lost 4; bases outside the gene matches: 8. The V gene's germline CDR1 is SGHKS and CDR2 YYEKEE (reference sequence). The DNA of the CDR3 is TGTGCCAGCAGCACTGGGACTAGCGGGGAATTTTACGAGCAGTACTTC. It codes for CASSTGTSGEFYEQYF.

The gene calls are TRBV6-5 and TRBJ2-1, with TRBD2 matching over 10 bases. The junction had 8 bases not matched to a gene; V was cut back by 2 bases and J by 7 bases. CDR1 and CDR2 (germline): MNHEY, SVGAGI. This CDR3 is built from 16 residues. CDR3 bases: TGTGCCAGCAGTTACGGAGATAGCGGGAGGCGGAATGAGCAGTTCTTC. Protein product: CASSYGDSGRRNEQFF.

V usage is TRBV6-5 and J usage is TRBJ2-3; D perhaps matches TRBD2 (6 bases). Trimming took off 5 bases at V and 1 base at J, with 10 bases between the two ends. The germline CDR1 and CDR2 sequences are MNHEY and SVGAGI. CDR3 length equals 14 residues. CDR3 bases: TGTGCCAGCAGTCGGGCTAGCGGCACAGATACGCAGTATTTT. This codes for CASSRASGTDTQYF.

The V and J genes are TRBV2 and TRBJ2-7; 10 bases are shared with TRBD1. The CDR3 is made up of 19 amino acids. The germline gives CDR1 SNHLY, CDR2 FYNNEI. V gave up 6 bases and J gave up 5 bases; unmatched junction bases: 22. The CDR3 is CASSRSTTAGGQGRNEQYF. The CDR3 region has the DNA TGTGCCAGCAGCAGATCCACAACGGCAGGGGGACAGGGGAGGAACGAGCAGTACTTC.

This chain joins TRBV5-1 and TRBJ1-4; tentatively, D is TRBD1 (6 bases). The V gene's germline CDR1 is SGHRS and CDR2 YFSETQ. V lost 4 bases, J lost 8 bases, and 12 bases lay in between. This CDR3 has 13 amino acids. The CDR3 reads CASSRRGDEKLFF. Here the CDR3 DNA reads TGCGCCAGCAGCCGCAGGGGTGACGAAAAACTGTTTTTT.

This sequence joins TRBV5-8 and TRBJ1-2, with 7 bases fitting TRBD1. This CDR3 is built from 14 residues. Germline CDR1 reads SGHTS; CDR2 reads YDEGEE. V dropped 4 bases and J dropped 4; count of bases not matched to a gene: 7. CDR3 sequence reads: CASSHTGQSYGYTF. Here the CDR3 DNA reads TGTGCCAGCAGCCACACGGGACAGTCCTATGGCTACACCTTC. Filled out from reference TRBV5-8 and TRBJ1-2, the complete variable domain reads EAGVTQSPTHLIKTRGQQATLRCSPISGHTSVYWYQQALGLGLQFLLWYDEGEERNRGNFPPRFSGRQFPNYSSELNVNALELEDSALYLCASSHTGQSYGYTFGSGTRLTVV.

The gene calls are TRBV7-3 and TRBJ2-1; 11 nucleotides agree with TRBD2. Germline V lookup: CDR1 SGHTA, CDR2 FQGTGA. This CDR3 has 15 amino acids. V shed 5 bases and J 4 bases; nucleotides not matched to a gene: 4. The CDR3 region is CASSPTSGGYNEQFF. In DNA form, the CDR3 reads TGTGCCAGCAGCCCTACTAGCGGGGGTTACAATGAGCAGTTCTTC.

The gene calls are TRBV6-5 and TRBJ2-7, with D possibly matching TRBD1 (6 bases). The V and J ends lost 6 bases and 3 bases respectively, with 15 bases between them. This CDR3 contains 14 residues. CDR1 is MNHEY, CDR2 SVGAGI, per germline. CDR3 DNA: TGTGCCAGCAGGTGGCAACAGGGATTCTACGAGCAGTACTTC. It is translated as CASRWQQGFYEQYF.

DNA of the CDR3: TGCGCCAGCAGCTTGGCCACCAAAAACATTCAGTACTTC. Its protein is CASSLATKNIQYF. The chain links TRBV5-1 to TRBJ2-4; D ambiguous. The CDR3 is 13 amino acids. V lost 0 bases and J lost 2, with 3 bases in between. The germline gives CDR1 SGHRS, CDR2 YFSETQ.

In nucleotides, the CDR3 is TGTGCCAGCAGACTAGGAGAGACCCAGTACTTC. Its translation is CASRLGETQYF. This sequence joins TRBV12-3 or TRBV12-4 and TRBJ2-5; D might be TRBD2 (5 bases). Trimming took 6 bases from V and 4 from J, leaving 6 bases between them. The CDR3 sequence is 11 residues long.

The chain links TRBV7-9 to TRBJ2-7; 9 positions match TRBD2. CDR1 is SEHNR, CDR2 FQNEAQ, per germline (reference sequence). V shed 1 base and J 3 bases; nucleotides not matched to a gene: 7. The CDR3 covers 16 residues. The CDR3 sequence is CASSLEVLAGFYEQYF. The CDR3 nucleotides read TGTGCCAGCAGCTTAGAGGTGCTAGCGGGGTTCTACGAGCAGTACTTC.

This rearrangement joins TRBV3-1 (or the pseudogene TRBV3-2) to TRBJ1-1, with 9 bases matching TRBD1. V dropped 4 bases and J dropped 2; count of bases not matched to a gene: 5. Germline assignment: CDR1 LGHDT and CDR2 YNNKEL (reference sequence). The length of the CDR3 is 15 residues. CDR3 DNA sequence: TGTGCCAGCAGCCTGGGACAGGGAAAAAACACTGAAGCTTTCTTT. Its protein is CASSLGQGKNTEAFF.

As DNA, the CDR3 is TGTGCCAGTAAGCCAGACTCTAGCACAGATACGCAGTATTTT. It specifies CASKPDSSTDTQYF. The chain carries TRBV19 and TRBJ2-3; no clear D. Germline CDR1 and CDR2: LNHDA and SQIVND (reference sequence). The CDR3 consists of 14 residues. Trimming took off 7 bases at V and 0 bases at J, with 11 bases between the two ends.

V and J are TRBV2 and TRBJ2-7; D gene unclear. Germline V lookup: CDR1 SNHLY, CDR2 FYNNEI. V lost 7 bases and J lost 2, with 6 bases in between. CDR3 length: 11 amino acids. CDR3 region: CASTQAYEQYF. The CDR3 DNA follows: TGTGCCAGCACCCAGGCCTACGAGCAGTACTTC.

The gene calls are TRBV13 and TRBJ1-5; no firm D call. The CDR3 has 15 amino acids. The ends were cut back, 2 bases at V and 3 bases at J, with 11 bases in the middle. CDR1 is PRHDT, CDR2 FYEKMQ, per germline (reference sequence). Here the CDR3 reads CASSLWHLNNQPQHF. The CDR3 DNA follows: TGTGCCAGCAGCTTATGGCACCTCAACAATCAGCCCCAGCATTTT.

The chain recombines TRBV6-2 or TRBV6-3 with TRBJ2-1; 10 bases are shared with TRBD2. The CDR3 loop spans 17 amino acids. Germline CDR1 reads MNHEY; CDR2 reads SVGEGT. Trimming removed 0 bases from V and 3 bases from J; junction bases left unmatched: 5. Here the CDR3 reads CASSYSPLAGIYNEQFF. CDR3 sequence (DNA): TGTGCCAGCAGTTACTCACCACTAGCGGGGATCTACAATGAGCAGTTCTTC.

The chain recombines TRBV12-5 with TRBJ2-1, with 7 bases lining up with TRBD1. CDR1 LGHNT and CDR2 FRNRAP come from the germline V gene. The CDR3 length is 16 residues. V dropped 2 bases and J dropped 1; count of bases not matched to a gene: 5. CDR3 region: CASGLRDSWSYNEQFF. The CDR3 bases are TGTGCTAGTGGTTTGCGGGACAGCTGGTCCTACAATGAGCAGTTCTTC.

The chain has TRBV10-2 and TRBJ2-1, with 9 bases lining up with TRBD2. After removal of 8 bases from V and 8 bases from J, the junction contained 1 base not matched to a gene. This CDR3 contains 11 residues. CDR1 is WSHSY, CDR2 SAAADI, per germline. CDR3 nucleotide sequence: TGCGCCAGCGCGGGAGGGGATGAGCAGTTCTTC. Protein: CASAGGDEQFF.

The DNA for the CDR3 is TGTGCCAGCAGTCCGACAGGGAGCGAGTACAATGAGCAGTTCTTC. Amino acids: CASSPTGSEYNEQFF. This chain uses TRBV2 with TRBJ2-1, with 7 bases lining up with TRBD1. V lost 5 bases to trimming and J lost 4 bases; unmatched junction nucleotides: 8. CDR1 SNHLY and CDR2 FYNNEI come from the germline V gene. This CDR3 is 15 amino acids long.